One and the same sample provided the 23 T cell receptor beta chains below, sequenced in a study of tumor and adjacent non-tumor tissue in lung cancer. This sample's RNA came from whole unsorted tissue. Distant lung tissue was collected more than 3 cm away from the tumor edge. Three rounds of nested PCR, following a modified ARM-PCR protocol, produced the TCRbeta library. Each CDR3 protein is one row after TCRdb ran MiXCR on the multiplex PCR reads. This sample has around 82,000 distinct CDR3 sequences, with roughly 80% found just once. The specimen sequenced was distant non-tumor lung tissue. The receptors stem from a man aged 55 to 70 with non-small cell lung cancer.

As to this clonotype: A read error is likely, as this CDR3 ends without the conserved phenylalanine or tryptophan. The chain links TRBV11-3 to TRBJ2-5; D is undetermined. The germline gives CDR1 SGHNT, CDR2 YENEEA. This CDR3 comprises 11 residues. The CDR3 protein is CTKVYQETQYI. Here the CDR3 DNA reads TGTACCAAGGTGTACCAAGAGACCCAGTACATC.

On this clonotype: The conserved final phenylalanine or tryptophan is absent from the CDR3, which likely points to a read error. The genes are TRBV20-1 and TRBJ2-2, with 10 bases aligning to TRBD2. The CDR3 is made up of 14 amino acids. Germline CDR1 reads DFQATT; CDR2 reads SNEGSKA (reference sequence). J lost 4 bases, V lost 7 bases, and 6 bases had no gene match. This chain's CDR3 is CSVLAGGGTGELFS. The CDR3 bases are TGCAGTGTTTTAGCGGGAGGAGGCACCGGGGAGCTGTTTTCT.

This clonotype was recorded at least ten times. V gene TRBV11-2 combines with J gene TRBJ2-7; 8 nucleotides line up with TRBD2. V gave up 0 bases and J gave up 7 bases; unmatched junction bases: 2. Germline V lookup: CDR1 SGHAT, CDR2 FQNNGV. The CDR3 spans 13 residues. CDR3 sequence (DNA): TGTGCCAGCAGCTTAGAGTCGGGGGGGGAGCAGTACTTC. It specifies CASSLESGGEQYF.

CDR3 amino acids: CASSNPGGGGFAGELFF. The CDR3 nucleotides read TGTGCCAGCAGCAACCCGGGGGGCGGGGGGTTCGCTGGGGAGCTGTTTTTT. The chain carries TRBV11-2 and TRBJ2-2, with 8 bases fitting TRBD2. The CDR3 is 17 residues long. Germline V gene sequence: CDR1 SGHAT, CDR2 FQNNGV. V shed 5 bases, J shed 8 bases, and the junction held 16 bases outside the gene matches.

To note about this clonotype: The conserved closing phenylalanine or tryptophan is absent in this CDR3, likely reflecting a read error. The DNA is omitted, as the CDR3 cannot be located on it reliably, and the CDR3 follows TCRdb's listing. This chain connects TRBV11-3 to TRBJ2-3. The CDR3 comprises 11 residues, both ends counted. CDR1 and CDR2 (germline): SGHNT, YENEEA. The CDR3 sequence: CASSLVDMRYL.

Note on this clonotype: At one end, the junction sequence differs from germline, possibly due to a read error. The chain combines TRBV11-2 with TRBJ1-5; no firm D call. Germline V CDR1 and CDR2: SGHAT, FQNNGV. This CDR3 has 13 amino acids. CDR3 in amino acids: CANSFNMEQPQHF. In DNA, the CDR3 is TGTGCCAACAGCTTTAACATGGAACAGCCCCAGCATTTT.

With regard to this clonotype: Relative to the germline gene, one junction end is altered; a read error may explain this. The gene calls are TRBV7-9 and TRBJ2-3; perhaps D is TRBD1 or TRBD2 (5 bases each). CDR1 SEHNR and CDR2 FQNEAQ come from the germline V gene (reference sequence). The CDR3 is made up of 12 amino acids. This chain's CDR3 is CVSIRDPDTQYF. For the CDR3, the DNA is TGTGTCAGCATCCGGGACCCCGATACGCAGTATTTT.

A note on this clonotype: The CDR3 ends on some other residue instead of the conserved phenylalanine or tryptophan, so this is likely a read error. The chain joins TRBV20-1 to TRBJ2-7; no firm D call. The V end was cut by 4 bases, the J end by 6 bases, with 16 bases between. The CDR3 spans 13 residues. CDR1 is DFQATT, CDR2 SNEGSKA, per germline (reference sequence). The CDR3 sequence is CSAMGMVIGEQYY. Here the CDR3 DNA reads TGCAGTGCTATGGGGATGGTTATAGGCGAGCAGTACTAC.

The table lists this clonotype with many counts. The rearrangement uses TRBV12-3 or TRBV12-4 and TRBJ1-6, with D tentatively TRBD1 (5 bases). Trimming removed 6 bases at V and 8 bases at J, with 14 bases between. The CDR3 length is 14 residues. The CDR3 DNA reads as TGTGCCAGCAGGGCGGGGCCGCAGGATTCACCCCTCCACTTT. Its protein is CASRAGPQDSPLHF.

Worth noting for this clonotype: The missing conserved phenylalanine or tryptophan at the end of this CDR3 makes a read error likely. The chain recombines TRBV6-5 with TRBJ1-5, with 8 bases aligning to TRBD1. The CDR3 spans 15 residues. CDR1 and CDR2 (germline): MNHEY, SVGAGI. CDR3 residues: CASSYSGQGSQPQHP. CDR3 in DNA: TGTGCTAGCAGTTACAGTGGACAGGGTAGTCAGCCCCAGCATCCT.

Remarks on this clonotype: The junction shows a germline mismatch at one end, possibly a read error. The genes are TRBV11-2 and TRBJ2-6; maybe TRBD1 (6 bases). CDR1 and CDR2 (germline): SGHAT, FQNNGV. CDR3 length equals 14 residues. The CDR3 region has the DNA TGTACCAGCAGTCCTATGTCAGGGGCCAACGTCCTGATTTTC. This translates into CTSSPMSGANVLIF.

This clonotype was recorded at least ten times. The chain carries TRBV7-9 and TRBJ1-2; D is unresolved. The germline V gene has CDR1 SEHNR and CDR2 FQNEAQ (reference sequence). The CDR3 is 18 amino acids. V dropped 1 base and J dropped 5 bases, with 23 bases sitting between them. The CDR3 loop reads CASSLGERPGGTIYGYTF. The CDR3 DNA sequence: TGTGCCAGCAGCTTAGGGGAACGGCCAGGCGGAACCATTTATGGCTACACCTTC.

In this sample, this clonotype turned up a few times. A much larger clonotype is one base distant, so this may be a read error. The gene calls are TRBV20-1 and TRBJ2-2, with D uncertain. V was trimmed by 5 bases and J by 2 bases, leaving 18 bases between them. Germline CDR1 is DFQATT and CDR2 is SNEGSKA (reference sequence). The CDR3 totals 16 residues. The CDR3 is CSARSLREYNTGELFF. The CDR3 bases are TGCAGTGCTCGTAGCCTCAGAGAATATAACACCGGGGAGCTGTTTTTT.

In regard to this clonotype: The CDR3 carries no conserved terminal phenylalanine or tryptophan, so it likely arises from a read error. The chain carries TRBV24-1 and TRBJ2-7, with 14 bases matching TRBD2. Germline lookup yields CDR1 KGHDR and CDR2 SFDVKD. CDR3 length equals 15 residues. This CDR3 reads CASSERTSGRHEQYL. For the CDR3, the DNA is TGTGCCTCCAGTGAAAGGACTAGCGGGAGGCACGAGCAGTACTTA.

The sample holds many counts of this clonotype. The V call is TRBV20-1, the J call TRBJ2-3, with D unclear. The CDR3 contains 13 residues. The germline V and J ends were trimmed by 4 bases and 0 bases, with 8 bases remaining between them. The V gene's germline CDR1 is DFQATT and CDR2 SNEGSKA (reference sequence). CDR3 protein: CSAMVTSTDTQYF. CDR3 nucleotides: TGCAGTGCTATGGTGACTAGCACAGATACGCAGTATTTT.

The V call is TRBV11-3, the J call TRBJ2-3; perhaps TRBD2 as D (5 bases). This CDR3 is 16 amino acids long. Germline loops: CDR1 SGHNT, CDR2 YENEEA. CDR3 DNA: TGTCCAAGCAGCCCACGCACGTCGAGGGTCACAGATACGCAGTATTTT. This codes for CPSSPRTSRVTDTQYF.

Concerning this clonotype: The junction and the germline gene differ at one end; a read error may be behind it. This chain uses TRBV5-1 with TRBJ2-4, with TRBD2 as a possible D gene (6 bases). Germline V gene data show CDR1 as SGHRS and CDR2 as YFSETQ. CDR3 length: 14 amino acids. DNA of the CDR3: TGCGTCAGCAGCATGACTAGTGCCAAAAACATTCAGCACTTC. Encoded protein: CVSSMTSAKNIQHF.

Comment on this clonotype: The CDR3 ends on some other residue instead of the conserved phenylalanine or tryptophan, so this is likely a read error. V and J are TRBV5-1 and TRBJ2-5; weak D call: TRBD1 (6 bases). Germline V lookup: CDR1 SGHRS, CDR2 YFSETQ. CDR3 length: 14 amino acids. Written as DNA, the CDR3 is TGCACCAGCAGTTCACAGGGACCCCCGGAGACCCAGTACATC. This translates into CTSSSQGPPETQYI.

The chain links TRBV20-1 to TRBJ2-3; TRBD2 matches 8 bases. The CDR3 covers 19 residues. V lost 8 bases, J lost 2 bases, and 24 bases stayed unmatched. Per germline, CDR1 DFQATT and CDR2 SNEGSKA (reference sequence). The CDR3 spells CSSTTPGLVNSGLTDTQYF. Here the CDR3 DNA reads TGCAGTTCGACCACCCCGGGACTAGTCAACAGTGGGCTCACAGATACGCAGTATTTT.

This clonotype was seen only a few times. The conserved final phenylalanine or tryptophan is absent from the CDR3, which likely points to a read error. The rearrangement links TRBV20-1 to TRBJ1-1, with a weak D call TRBD1 (5 bases). The CDR3 runs to 12 residues. The V end lost 4 bases, the J end lost 5 bases, and 11 bases lay between the germline ends. Germline loops: CDR1 DFQATT, CDR2 SNEGSKA (reference sequence). The CDR3 coding sequence is TGCAGTGCTATACGGGGGAATACTGAAGCTTTCTCT. It encodes CSAIRGNTEAFS.

Concerning this clonotype: A much bigger clone sits one base away, suggesting this may be a read error. J is TRBJ2-3 and V is TRBV11-2; no reliable D call. The CDR3 is 15 amino acids. In germline, CDR1 is SGHAT, CDR2 FQNNGV. The CDR3 coding sequence is TGTGTCAGCAGCTTAGATCCAGGAACGGCAGATACGCAGTATTTT. Amino acids: CVSSLDPGTADTQYF.

Only a few counts were recorded for this clonotype. This rearrangement joins TRBV6-1 to TRBJ2-4, with D perhaps TRBD1 (5 bases). V gave up 6 bases and J gave up 15 bases, with 18 bases separating them. Germline CDR1 is MNHNS and CDR2 is SASEGT. The CDR3 consists of 12 residues. CDR3 DNA sequence: TGTGCCAGCAGGAGACAAGGGGTGACCCTGTACTTC. It codes for CASRRQGVTLYF.

Regarding this clonotype: One end of the junction varies from germline; a read error may be responsible. The V call is TRBV6-1, the J call TRBJ1-5; D is unclear. This CDR3 has 14 amino acids. Germline loops: CDR1 MNHNS, CDR2 SASEGT. CDR3 region: CSSSFAPSNKPQHF. The CDR3 DNA is TGTTCCAGCAGTTTCGCCCCTAGCAATAAGCCCCAGCATTTT.